These T cell receptor beta chains were read from a single sample in a study of cytomegalovirus exposure and HLA in healthy donors. Assay: immunoSEQ multiplex PCR; the TCRdb copy retains only in-frame clones and omits some. Among around 130,000 clones listed, under 70% were seen once. The sample comprised PBMCs. All receptors come from a woman aged 60 to 75 in good health and CMV-seronegative. The CDR3 runs from the conserved cysteine through the conserved F or W. A D gene is named only where the DNA matches it firmly. Clone size, where shown, is once, few, many, or a class for clones that have expanded.

j_call	d_call	clone_size	v_call	cdr3_length	cdr3_nt	cdr3_aa
TRBJ1-1	.	.	TRBV19	16	TGTGCCAGTAGTTCGTCGTTCTCTAGACAGGACACTGAAGCTTTCTTT	CASSSSFSRQDTEAFF
TRBJ2-3	.	.	TRBV5-1	16	TGCGCCAGCAGCTTGGTCACTGGCGGGGGCGGTGATACGCAGTATTTT	CASSLVTGGGGDTQYF
TRBJ1-5	TRBD1	.	TRBV10-3	16	TGTGCCATCAGTGCCTCCTCCGGGACAGATAATCAGCCCCAGCATTTT	CAISASSGTDNQPQHF
TRBJ2-3	TRBD1	.	TRBV5-1	16	TGCGCCAGCAGCTTGGTAACAGGGGGTGGCACAGATACGCAGTATTTT	CASSLVTGGGTDTQYF
TRBJ1-6	.	.	TRBV29-1	14	TGCAGTGTACTGATAGCGGGGATCGGTTCACCCCTCCACTTT	CSVLIAGIGSPLHF
TRBJ1-2	TRBD1	.	TRBV6-5	15	TGTGCCAGCAGTCAGAACCCAGGGGGCGCATCGGGCTACACCTTC	CASSQNPGGASGYTF
TRBJ1-3	.	.	TRBV10-3	14	TGTGCCATCAGTTCAGGGATAGGTGGAAACACCATATATTTT	CAISSGIGGNTIYF
TRBJ2-3	.	few	TRBV19	15	TGTGCCAGTAGTAGGACCGGGACTAGCACAGATACGCAGTATTTT	CASSRTGTSTDTQYF
TRBJ2-7	.	.	TRBV5-4	11	TGTGCCAGCAGCTCAAACTACGAGCAGTACTTC	CASSSNYEQYF
TRBJ2-2	.	.	TRBV29-1	9	TGCAGCCCCGCCGGGGAGCTGTTTTTT	CSPAGELFF
TRBJ1-1	.	.	TRBV7-2	14	TGTGCCAGCAGCTTAGCCGGGGTGAATACTGAAGCTTTCTTT	CASSLAGVNTEAFF
TRBJ2-3	.	.	TRBV5-1	16	TGCGCCAGCAGCTCCCGCGGGACTTCCGGCACAGATACGCAGTATTTT	CASSSRGTSGTDTQYF
TRBJ2-7	.	.	TRBV7-2	15	TGTGCCAGCAGCTTCCAGCCAGGGCCATCCTACGAGCAGTACTTC	CASSFQPGPSYEQYF
TRBJ1-5	TRBD1	.	TRBV19	16	TGTGCCAGTAGTGCCCGTCGGACAGGGGCGGATCAGCCCCAGCATTTT	CASSARRTGADQPQHF
TRBJ2-3	TRBD2	.	TRBV18	15	TGTGCCAGCTCACCTCTAGCGGGAGGGATGGATACGCAGTATTTT	CASSPLAGGMDTQYF
TRBJ2-3	TRBD2	.	TRBV7-9	17	TGTTCCAGCAGCTTAGGTTCGCTTGCGGGGGTGGCAGATACGCAGTATTTT	CSSSLGSLAGVADTQYF
TRBJ2-5	.	.	TRBV29-1	14	TGCAGCGTTGGCCAAGGGGGTCAACTGGAGACCCAGTACTTC	CSVGQGGQLETQYF
TRBJ2-3	.	.	TRBV27	15	TGTGCCAGCAGCCTGGGAGGTGCTAGCACAGATACGCAGTATTTT	CASSLGGASTDTQYF
TRBJ2-7	TRBD2	.	TRBV5-4	15	TGTGCCAGCAGCTTGGTTGGTAGCGGGGGGTACGAGCAGTACTTC	CASSLVGSGGYEQYF
TRBJ1-1	.	.	TRBV9	13	TGTGCCAGCAGCGTAGATTACCAGGGTGAAGCTTTCTTT	CASSVDYQGEAFF
TRBJ2-1	.	once	TRBV20-1	11	TGCAGTGCTACACTAGCAAATGAGCAGTTCTTC	CSATLANEQFF
TRBJ1-2	.	.	TRBV27	16	TGTGCCAGCAGTCCCGGGGTTGGTGAATGGTTGGAAGGCTACACCTTC	CASSPGVGEWLEGYTF
TRBJ2-3	TRBD2	.	TRBV11-1	16	TGTGCCAGCAGCTTCGGTAGCGGGACCAGCACAGATACGCAGTATTTT	CASSFGSGTSTDTQYF
TRBJ1-2	.	.	TRBV7-2	14	TGTGCCAGCAGCTTATCAGGACAGAACTATGGCTACACCTTC	CASSLSGQNYGYTF
TRBJ2-2	TRBD2	.	TRBV7-9	14	TGTTCCAGCAGCGGGGGGACGAACACCGGGGAGCTGTTTTTT	CSSSGGTNTGELFF
TRBJ2-1	.	.	TRBV6-5	12	TGTGCCAGCAGTGGCGGGACGAATGAGCAGTTCTTC	CASSGGTNEQFF
TRBJ2-7	.	few	TRBV28	14	TGTGCCAGCAGTTCCAGACAGCCCCTCGACGAGCAGTACTTC	CASSSRQPLDEQYF
TRBJ1-1	.	.	TRBV6-1	13	TGTGCCAGCAGTGAAAACCCGTACGGGTTGACTTTCTTT	CASSENPYGLTFF
TRBJ2-1	TRBD1	.	TRBV7-4	15	TGTGCCAGCAGCTTAGGGACAGGGTTCTACAATGAGCAGTTCTTC	CASSLGTGFYNEQFF
TRBJ1-2	TRBD1	few	TRBV29-1	14	TGCAGCGCGAGCGAAGGACAGGGGATGGGTGGCTACACCTTC	CSASEGQGMGGYTF
TRBJ1-2	.	.	TRBV19	14	TGTGCCAGTATCCAAATCGGACAGTCTTATGGCTACACCTTC	CASIQIGQSYGYTF
TRBJ2-1	.	.	TRBV7-9	14	TGTGCCAGCAGCTTAGCGCTAGATAACAATGAGCAGTTCTTC	CASSLALDNNEQFF
TRBJ2-1	TRBD2	.	TRBV6-7	16	TGTGCCAGCAGTGGTGAGGGGGGACTAGCATACGATGAGCAGTTCTTC	CASSGEGGLAYDEQFF
TRBJ1-2	.	.	TRBV2	15	TGTGCCAGCAGGCCCACAGGGCTTCCTAACTATGGCTACACCTTC	CASRPTGLPNYGYTF
TRBJ1-3	.	many	TRBV7-2	15	TGTGCCAGCAGCTTAGCTCCGGGGATTGGAAACACCATATATTTT	CASSLAPGIGNTIYF
TRBJ1-5	TRBD1	.	TRBV18	14	TGTGCCAGCTCACCACAGGCAGGGGGTCAGCCCCAGCATTTT	CASSPQAGGQPQHF
TRBJ2-7	TRBD2	.	TRBV29-1	15	TGCAGCGTTGGGACTAGCGGGTCCAGCTCCTACGAGCAGTACTTC	CSVGTSGSSSYEQYF
TRBJ1-4	.	.	TRBV19	15	TGTGCCAGTAGCCAGGTCACCCTGATTTCTGAAAAACTGTTTTTT	CASSQVTLISEKLFF
TRBJ2-5	TRBD2	few	TRBV5-1	17	TGCGCCAGCAGCCTGTCTGGGACTAGCGGGGGGGAAGAGACCCAGTACTTC	CASSLSGTSGGEETQYF
TRBJ1-1	.	.	TRBV19	14	TGTGCCAGTAGACCAGGGATCATGAACACTGAAGCTTTCTTT	CASRPGIMNTEAFF
TRBJ1-1	TRBD1	.	TRBV5-1	16	TGCGCCAGCAGCTTGGGTCACGGGACAGGGAACACTGAAGCTTTCTTT	CASSLGHGTGNTEAFF
TRBJ2-2	.	.	TRBV19	17	TGTGCCAGTAGTATCGAGAAAGGAGGGAGGAACACCGGGGAGCTGTTTTTT	CASSIEKGGRNTGELFF
TRBJ2-2	.	.	TRBV5-1	13	TGCGCCAGCAGCGGAACCGGGACCGGGGAGCTGTTTTTT	CASSGTGTGELFF
TRBJ2-3	TRBD2	.	TRBV28	15	TGTGCCAGCAGCCCCGGGACTAGCGGGATGGATACGCAGTATTTT	CASSPGTSGMDTQYF
TRBJ2-1	.	.	TRBV11-1	16	TGTGCCAGCAGCCATAACCTAGCGCCGCCCTACAATGAGCAGTTCTTC	CASSHNLAPPYNEQFF
TRBJ1-2	.	few	TRBV5-1	15	TGCGCCAGCAGCTCAGGGGAGGGAGCTAACTATGGCTACACCTTC	CASSSGEGANYGYTF
TRBJ2-7	.	.	TRBV7-2	17	TGTGCCAGCAGCTTAGCGGGGAGAATGCTCCCCCTCCACGAGCAGTACTTC	CASSLAGRMLPLHEQYF
TRBJ2-6	TRBD2	.	TRBV7-2	18	TGTGCCAGCAGCTTTACTAGCGGGGCCGTCTCTGGGGCCAACGTCCTGACTTTC	CASSFTSGAVSGANVLTF
TRBJ2-5	.	.	TRBV29-1	11	TGCAGCGTCCAGGTTCTAGAGACCCAGTACTTC	CSVQVLETQYF
TRBJ2-3	.	.	TRBV28	13	TGTGCCAGCAGGGACTCTAGCACAGATACGCAGTATTTT	CASRDSSTDTQYF
TRBJ2-7	.	.	TRBV7-2	14	TGCGCCAGCAGCTGGAGGACAGCGACCTACGAGCAGTACTTC	CASSWRTATYEQYF
TRBJ1-5	TRBD1	.	TRBV28	16	TGTGCCAGCAGTGGGGGATTACAGGGGCAGGGGCAGCCCCAGCATTTT	CASSGGLQGQGQPQHF
TRBJ2-7	.	.	TRBV9	14	TGTGCCAGCAGCGTAGACAGGGTACCCTACGAGCAGTACTTC	CASSVDRVPYEQYF
TRBJ1-3	.	.	TRBV6-6	15	TGTGCCAGCAGTTACGCCCCTGGGGCGCAGGACACCATATATTTT	CASSYAPGAQDTIYF
TRBJ2-7	.	.	TRBV11-1	13	TGTGCCAGCAGCCCCCCCCCGGGTAACGAGCAGTACTTC	CASSPPPGNEQYF